The rows below give T cell receptor beta chains drawn from one sample of a study of shared clonotypes between healthy human individuals. The data were produced by immunoSEQ multiplex PCR, yet TCRdb's version contains in-frame clones alone and is incomplete. Among over 2 million clones listed, roughly 94% were seen once. Sequencing was done on a sample of naive CD4+ T cells sorted from blood. These TCRs come from a man between 18 and 29 years old in good health. The CDR3 runs from the conserved cysteine through the conserved F or W. Each record gives: clone size, D gene, V gene, J gene, CDR3 protein, CDR3 DNA. The D gene is left open where the match is weak. Clone size is given for some rows only: seen once, a few or many times, or a class if the clone is expanded.

abundance: -
d_gene: -
v_gene: TRBV25-1
j_gene: TRBJ1-2
CDR3aa: CASSVPLQGNYGYTF
CDR3nt: TGTGCCAGCAGTGTCCCACTACAGGGTAACTATGGCTACACCTTC

abundance: -
d_gene: -
v_gene: TRBV28
j_gene: TRBJ2-3
CDR3aa: CASSSRGGPDTQYF
CDR3nt: TGTGCCAGCAGTTCCAGGGGGGGCCCAGATACGCAGTATTTT

abundance: -
d_gene: -
v_gene: TRBV14
j_gene: TRBJ2-2
CDR3aa: CASSQNLHLGELFF
CDR3nt: TGTGCCAGCAGCCAAAATCTCCACCTCGGGGAGCTGTTTTTT

abundance: -
d_gene: -
v_gene: TRBV7-9
j_gene: TRBJ2-7
CDR3aa: CASSLAPPYEQYF
CDR3nt: TGTGCCAGCAGCTTAGCCCCCCCCTACGAGCAGTACTTC

abundance: -
d_gene: -
v_gene: TRBV4-3
j_gene: TRBJ1-3
CDR3aa: CASSQDLRGNTIYF
CDR3nt: TGCGCCAGCAGCCAAGATCTCAGAGGAAACACCATATATTTT

abundance: once
d_gene: TRBD1
v_gene: TRBV6-1
j_gene: TRBJ1-3
CDR3aa: CASMDRDGGNTIYF
CDR3nt: TGTGCCAGCATGGACAGGGATGGTGGAAACACCATATATTTT

abundance: once
d_gene: -
v_gene: TRBV30
j_gene: TRBJ1-5
CDR3aa: CAWSVGISRNQPQHF
CDR3nt: TGTGCCTGGAGTGTAGGGATTAGTAGAAATCAGCCCCAGCATTTT

abundance: -
d_gene: -
v_gene: TRBV2
j_gene: TRBJ1-5
CDR3aa: CASSAEGGNQPQHF
CDR3nt: TGTGCCAGCAGTGCCGAAGGTGGCAATCAGCCCCAGCATTTT

abundance: -
d_gene: -
v_gene: TRBV27
j_gene: TRBJ1-5
CDR3aa: CASSLMGPNQPQHF
CDR3nt: TGTGCCAGCAGTTTAATGGGTCCCAATCAGCCCCAGCATTTT

abundance: -
d_gene: -
v_gene: TRBV19
j_gene: TRBJ2-5
CDR3aa: CASSIQGQETQYF
CDR3nt: TGTGCCAGTAGTATCCAGGGCCAAGAGACCCAGTACTTC

abundance: -
d_gene: -
v_gene: TRBV28
j_gene: TRBJ2-7
CDR3aa: CASNSEQYEQYF
CDR3nt: TGTGCCAGCAATTCGGAACAATACGAGCAGTACTTC

abundance: -
d_gene: TRBD1
v_gene: TRBV10-3
j_gene: TRBJ2-5
CDR3aa: CASRQGLQETQYF
CDR3nt: TGTGCCTCAAGACAGGGCCTCCAAGAGACCCAGTACTTC

abundance: -
d_gene: TRBD1
v_gene: TRBV28
j_gene: TRBJ1-5
CDR3aa: CASSFDRDNQPQHF
CDR3nt: TGTGCCAGCTCCTTTGACAGGGACAATCAGCCCCAGCATTTT

abundance: -
d_gene: -
v_gene: TRBV2
j_gene: TRBJ2-7
CDR3aa: CASSPTRSYEQYF
CDR3nt: TGTGCCAGCAGCCCGACTAGATCCTACGAGCAGTACTTC

abundance: -
d_gene: -
v_gene: TRBV6-5
j_gene: TRBJ1-5
CDR3aa: CASSYAGVNQPQHF
CDR3nt: TGTGCCAGCAGTTACGCGGGGGTCAATCAGCCCCAGCATTTT

abundance: -
d_gene: -
v_gene: TRBV7-3
j_gene: TRBJ2-5
CDR3aa: CASSKGYGETQYF
CDR3nt: TGTGCCAGCAGCAAAGGGTACGGCGAGACCCAGTACTTC

abundance: -
d_gene: TRBD2
v_gene: TRBV2
j_gene: TRBJ2-2
CDR3aa: CATRGLAGVPGELFF
CDR3nt: TGTGCCACCAGGGGACTAGCGGGGGTCCCCGGGGAGCTGTTTTTT

abundance: -
d_gene: TRBD1
v_gene: TRBV10-3
j_gene: TRBJ1-5
CDR3aa: CAIRETGGQPQHF
CDR3nt: TGTGCCATCAGAGAGACAGGGGGACAGCCCCAGCATTTT

abundance: -
d_gene: -
v_gene: TRBV9
j_gene: TRBJ2-7
CDR3aa: CASSVDLGAYEQYF
CDR3nt: TGTGCCAGCAGCGTAGACCTTGGAGCCTACGAGCAGTACTTC

abundance: -
d_gene: -
v_gene: TRBV7-9
j_gene: TRBJ1-2
CDR3aa: CASSFDSRGYTF
CDR3nt: TGTGCCAGCAGCTTTGACTCACGGGGCTACACCTTC

abundance: -
d_gene: -
v_gene: TRBV2
j_gene: TRBJ2-2
CDR3aa: CASSEYVNTGELFF
CDR3nt: TGTGCCAGCAGTGAGTATGTGAACACCGGGGAGCTGTTTTTT

abundance: once
d_gene: -
v_gene: TRBV12-5
j_gene: TRBJ2-3
CDR3aa: CASGLPSGEAGTDTQYF
CDR3nt: TGTGCTAGTGGTTTGCCCTCCGGGGAGGCCGGCACAGATACGCAGTATTTT

abundance: -
d_gene: TRBD1
v_gene: TRBV7-9
j_gene: TRBJ2-7
CDR3aa: CASSSFETGGYEQYF
CDR3nt: TGTGCCAGCAGCTCCTTTGAGACAGGGGGTTACGAGCAGTACTTC

abundance: -
d_gene: TRBD1
v_gene: TRBV5-6
j_gene: TRBJ1-2
CDR3aa: CASRSFGTGDYYGYTF
CDR3nt: TGTGCCAGCAGATCATTTGGGACAGGGGATTACTATGGCTACACCTTC

abundance: -
d_gene: -
v_gene: TRBV2
j_gene: TRBJ1-6
CDR3aa: CASSAWEGGGSPLHF
CDR3nt: TGTGCCAGCAGTGCCTGGGAGGGTGGTGGGTCACCCCTCCACTTT

abundance: -
d_gene: -
v_gene: TRBV25-1
j_gene: TRBJ1-4
CDR3aa: CASSSYATNEKLFF
CDR3nt: TGTGCCAGCAGCTCTTACGCAACTAATGAAAAACTGTTTTTT

abundance: -
d_gene: TRBD1
v_gene: TRBV7-8
j_gene: TRBJ2-7
CDR3aa: CASSRDRADEQYF
CDR3nt: TGTGCCAGCAGCCGGGACAGGGCTGACGAGCAGTACTTC

abundance: -
d_gene: TRBD1
v_gene: TRBV6-5
j_gene: TRBJ2-7
CDR3aa: CASNSGTGIYEQYF
CDR3nt: TGTGCCAGCAATTCCGGGACAGGGATTTACGAGCAGTACTTC

abundance: -
d_gene: -
v_gene: TRBV2
j_gene: TRBJ2-1
CDR3aa: CASSGSDPPVGEQFF
CDR3nt: TGTGCCAGCAGTGGTTCTGACCCACCAGTTGGCGAGCAGTTCTTC

abundance: -
d_gene: TRBD1
v_gene: TRBV7-2
j_gene: TRBJ2-5
CDR3aa: CASRDTGQGKTQYF
CDR3nt: TGTGCCAGCAGAGATACGGGACAGGGGAAGACCCAGTACTTC